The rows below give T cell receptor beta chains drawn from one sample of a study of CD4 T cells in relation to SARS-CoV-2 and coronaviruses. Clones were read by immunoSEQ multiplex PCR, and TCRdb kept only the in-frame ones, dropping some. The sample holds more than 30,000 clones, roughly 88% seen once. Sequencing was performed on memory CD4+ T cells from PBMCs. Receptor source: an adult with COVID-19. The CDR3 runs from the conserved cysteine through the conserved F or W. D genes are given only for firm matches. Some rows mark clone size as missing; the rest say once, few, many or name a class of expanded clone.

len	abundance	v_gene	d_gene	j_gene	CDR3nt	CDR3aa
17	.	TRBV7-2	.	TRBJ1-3	TGTGCCAGCAGCTTAGTGACAGGAAGGAGCTCTGGAAACACCATATATTTT	CASSLVTGRSSGNTIYF
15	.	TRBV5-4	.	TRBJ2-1	TGTGCCAGCAGCTTCGGGGGAGGGGGGTACAATGAGCAGTTCTTC	CASSFGGGGYNEQFF
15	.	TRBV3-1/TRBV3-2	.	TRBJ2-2	TGTGCCAGCAGCCAGGGGGCGACGAACACCGGGGAGCTGTTTTTT	CASSQGATNTGELFF
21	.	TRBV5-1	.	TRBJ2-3	TGCGCCAGCAGCGGGGGGAGACAGGGCTCTTTCAGATCCTCTCGCACAGATACGCAGTATTTT	CASSGGRQGSFRSSRTDTQYF
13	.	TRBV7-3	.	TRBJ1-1	TGTGCCAGCAGCAGATCCAGGGAATTTGAAGCTTTCTTT	CASSRSREFEAFF
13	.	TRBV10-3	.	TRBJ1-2	TGTGCCATCAGTGAGTCACAGGGAACGGGCTACACCTTC	CAISESQGTGYTF
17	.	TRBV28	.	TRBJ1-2	TGTGCCAGCAGTTTACTCGACAGTCAGACCACTAACTATGGCTACACCTTC	CASSLLDSQTTNYGYTF
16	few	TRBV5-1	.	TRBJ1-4	TGCGCCAGCAGCCTAGAAGAGACATTTAGGAATGAAAAACTGTTTTTT	CASSLEETFRNEKLFF
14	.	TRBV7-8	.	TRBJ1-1	TGTGCCAGCAGCTGGGCAGCCCAGAACACTGAAGCTTTCTTT	CASSWAAQNTEAFF
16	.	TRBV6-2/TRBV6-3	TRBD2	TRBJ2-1	TGTGCCAGCAGCCCTAGGGGGAGCGGGAGACCGTATGAGCAGTTCTTC	CASSPRGSGRPYEQFF
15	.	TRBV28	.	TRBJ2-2	TGTGCCAGCAGTTTGGCTGTTCAGAACACCGGGGAGCTGTTTTTT	CASSLAVQNTGELFF
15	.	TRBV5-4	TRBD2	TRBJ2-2	TGTGCCAGCAGCAATGGCGGGGGACTACCCGGGGAGCTGTTTTTT	CASSNGGGLPGELFF
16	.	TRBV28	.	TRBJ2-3	TGTGCCAGCAGTTTACGAGAACTAGCAGGGCCAGATACGCAGTATTTT	CASSLRELAGPDTQYF
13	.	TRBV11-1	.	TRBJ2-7	TGTGCCAGCAGCTTAAGTAGAGACTACGAGCAGTACTTC	CASSLSRDYEQYF
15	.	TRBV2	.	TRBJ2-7	TGTGCCAGCAGTGAAGAGGGAACCGAAGGCTACGAGCAGTACTTC	CASSEEGTEGYEQYF
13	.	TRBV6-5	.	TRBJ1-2	TGTGCCAGCAGACCACAGGGCAACTATGGCTACACCTTC	CASRPQGNYGYTF
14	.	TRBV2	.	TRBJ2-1	TGTGCCAGCGCTTCGGGAGTGGCCTACAATGAGCAGTTCTTC	CASASGVAYNEQFF
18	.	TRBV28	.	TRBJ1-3	TGTGCCAGCAGTCCCCGGTTGGGTTCGCGCAGGGCTGGAAACACCATATATTTT	CASSPRLGSRRAGNTIYF
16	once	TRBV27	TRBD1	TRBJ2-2	TGTGCCAGCAGTTTATTCGGGACAGCTAACACCGGGGAGCTGTTTTTT	CASSLFGTANTGELFF
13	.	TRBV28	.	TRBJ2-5	TGTGCCAGCAGTTTAGGGGGCTGGGAGACCCAGTACTTC	CASSLGGWETQYF
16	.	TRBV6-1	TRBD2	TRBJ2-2	TGTGCCAGCAGTGAATATTGGCGGCGGGAGTCCGGGGAGCTGTTTTTT	CASSEYWRRESGELFF
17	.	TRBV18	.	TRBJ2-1	TGTGCCAGCTCACCCATTCTGGGGCGCGGACTCTACAATGAGCAGTTCTTC	CASSPILGRGLYNEQFF
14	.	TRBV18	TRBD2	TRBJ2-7	TGTGCCAGCTCACGGACTAGCGGGAGCGGTGAGCAGTACTTC	CASSRTSGSGEQYF
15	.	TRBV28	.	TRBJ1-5	TGTGCCAGCACCGAAGGGGGGGCTAGGAATCAGCCCCAGCATTTT	CASTEGGARNQPQHF
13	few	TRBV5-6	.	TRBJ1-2	TGTGCCAGCAGGGCCGGGAGTATCTATGGCTACACCTTC	CASRAGSIYGYTF
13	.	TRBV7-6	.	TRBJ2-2	TGTGCCAGCAGCTTAGGAGAGGGCGGGGAGCTGTTTTTT	CASSLGEGGELFF
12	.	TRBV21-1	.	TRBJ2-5	TGTGCCAGCAGCAAGGGCGGGGAGACCCAGTACTTC	CASSKGGETQYF
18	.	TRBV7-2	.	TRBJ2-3	TGTGCCAGCAGCTTCGGGAAGGGCGGGTCCCCTAGCACAGATACGCAGTATTTT	CASSFGKGGSPSTDTQYF
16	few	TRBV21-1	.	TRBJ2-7	TGTGCCAGCAGCAAATTTGGTGGCGGTGGGACCTACGAGCAGTACTTC	CASSKFGGGGTYEQYF
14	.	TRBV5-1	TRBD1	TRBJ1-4	TGCGCCAGCAGCGTTCAGGGGGAGGATGAAAAACTGTTTTTT	CASSVQGEDEKLFF
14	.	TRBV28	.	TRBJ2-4	TGTGCCAGCAGTTTGTTCCCTCAAGCAGACATTCAGTACTTC	CASSLFPQADIQYF
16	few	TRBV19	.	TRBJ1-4	TGTGCCAGTAGTATTCTTGACGGGGGAACGAATGAAAAACTGTTTTTT	CASSILDGGTNEKLFF
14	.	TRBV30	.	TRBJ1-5	TGTGCCTGGAATTCTGGCCTCGCAAATCAGCCCCAGCATTTT	CAWNSGLANQPQHF
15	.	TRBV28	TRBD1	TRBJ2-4	TGTGCCAGCAGTTGGCTTTACAGGGGAGTAAACATTCAGTACTTC	CASSWLYRGVNIQYF
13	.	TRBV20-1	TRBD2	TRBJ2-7	TGCAGTGCTAGTGCGGGAGGGCTTTACGAGCAGTACTTC	CSASAGGLYEQYF
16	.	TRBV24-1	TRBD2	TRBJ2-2	TGTGCCACCAGTCGAGGACTAGCGGCCTACACCGGGGAGCTGTTTTTT	CATSRGLAAYTGELFF
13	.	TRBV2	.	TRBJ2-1	TGTGCCAATATGGAGGGCTCCTACAATGAGCAGTTCTTC	CANMEGSYNEQFF
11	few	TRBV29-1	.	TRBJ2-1	TGCAGCGTTGATGGGGGAGGTGAGCAGTTCTTC	CSVDGGGEQFF
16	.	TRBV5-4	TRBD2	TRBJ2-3	TGTGCCAGCAGCACCCCGACTAGCGAAGCTACAGATACGCAGTATTTT	CASSTPTSEATDTQYF
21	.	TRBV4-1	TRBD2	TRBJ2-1	TGCGCCAGCAGCCAAGATTGGGGACTAGCGGGAGTCTTGGGGCGGTACACAAAGCAGTTCTTC	CASSQDWGLAGVLGRYTKQFF
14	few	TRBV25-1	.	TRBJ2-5	TGTGCCAGCAGTGACGAGGGAGGACAAGAGACCCAGTACTTC	CASSDEGGQETQYF
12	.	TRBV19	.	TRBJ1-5	TGTGCCAGTGCGCAGCCCAATCAGCCCCAGCATTTT	CASAQPNQPQHF
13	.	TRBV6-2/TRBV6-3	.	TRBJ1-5	TGTGCCAGCAGTTACAGTAGCAATCAGCCCCAGCATTTT	CASSYSSNQPQHF
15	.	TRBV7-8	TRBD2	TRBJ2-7	TGTGCCAGCAGCTTAGGCGGCGGGAGCTCCTACGAGCAGTACTTC	CASSLGGGSSYEQYF
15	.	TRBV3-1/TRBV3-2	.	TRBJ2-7	TGTGCCAGCAGCCAAGGGGTCTCGAGCTCCTACGAGCAGTACTTC	CASSQGVSSSYEQYF
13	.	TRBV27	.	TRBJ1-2	TGTGCCAGCAGCAAAGTCCCGTCAGTGCGCTACACCTTC	CASSKVPSVRYTF
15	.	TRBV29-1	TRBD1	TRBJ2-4	TGCAGCGTGGCCGGGACAGATCGGACCAAAAACATTCAGTACTTC	CSVAGTDRTKNIQYF
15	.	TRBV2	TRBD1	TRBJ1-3	TGTGCCAGCAGTGAAGGCCAGGGACAGGGAAACACCATATATTTT	CASSEGQGQGNTIYF
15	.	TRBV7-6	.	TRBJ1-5	TGTGCCAGCAGCCGGGGGGGCAGGTGGTATCAGCCCCAGCATTTT	CASSRGGRWYQPQHF
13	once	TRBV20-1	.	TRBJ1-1	TGCAGTGCTAGTGCAGGGGTCGGCACTGAAGCTTTCTTT	CSASAGVGTEAFF
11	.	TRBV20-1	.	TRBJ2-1	TGCAGTGCACAACCGACCAATGAGCAGTTCTTC	CSAQPTNEQFF
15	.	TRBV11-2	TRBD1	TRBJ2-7	TGTGCCAGCAGCCGGGGACAGGGAGGTTTCTACGAGCAGTACTTC	CASSRGQGGFYEQYF
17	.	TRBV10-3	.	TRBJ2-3	TGTGCCATCAGGAACCCTTCCGGGACCGCAACCGGAGATACGCAGTATTTT	CAIRNPSGTATGDTQYF
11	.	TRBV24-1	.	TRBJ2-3	TGTGCCACAAAACAGAGTGATACGCAGTATTTT	CATKQSDTQYF
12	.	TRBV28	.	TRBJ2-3	TGTGCCAGCAGCGTAATGGTTGATACGCAGTATTTT	CASSVMVDTQYF
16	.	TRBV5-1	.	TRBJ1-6	TGCGCCAGCAGCGCCCTCCAGGGTGGCGGTAATTCACCCCTCCACTTT	CASSALQGGGNSPLHF
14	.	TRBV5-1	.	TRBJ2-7	TGCGCCAGCAGCTTGGTAGGCCAAGACTACGAGCAGTACTTC	CASSLVGQDYEQYF
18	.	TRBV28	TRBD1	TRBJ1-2	TGTGCCAGCAGTTCAATTTCCGGGACAGAAACTAATTTCTATGGCTACACCTTC	CASSSISGTETNFYGYTF
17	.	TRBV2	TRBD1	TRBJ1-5	TGTGCCAGCCTTTTGGGCCCGGACAGGGGGGTCAATCAGCCCCAGCATTTT	CASLLGPDRGVNQPQHF